The 8 T cell receptor beta chains below all came from one sample that was sequenced in a study of cytomegalovirus exposure and HLA in healthy donors. In the PCR, 60 Vbeta and 13 Jbeta primers were used. Clones were sequenced by immunoSEQ multiplex PCR, and TCRdb holds only the in-frame ones, with some missing. The data hold under 200,000 clones, with 75% observed a single time. Material for sequencing was PBMCs. The source of these receptors is a middle-aged woman in good health and CMV-seropositive.

The V call is TRBV7-6, the J call TRBJ2-1; D might be TRBD1 (5 bases). Trimming removed 6 bases from V and 0 bases from J, with 12 bases in between. Germline V CDR1 and CDR2: SGHVS, FNYEAQ. The CDR3 is 15 residues long. CDR3 protein: CASSLQVSSYNEQFF. The CDR3 DNA reads as TGTGCCAGCAGTCTACAGGTGAGCTCCTACAATGAGCAGTTCTTC.

The chain carries TRBV27 and TRBJ2-1, with 10 positions matching TRBD2. V dropped 3 bases and J dropped 1; count of bases not matched to a gene: 12. The CDR3 is made up of 19 amino acids. The germline gives CDR1 MNHEY, CDR2 SMNVEV (reference sequence). DNA of the CDR3: TGTGCCAGCAGTTTTCAACTAGCGGGAAGTACGTCGTCCTACAATGAGCAGTTCTTC. This sequence encodes CASSFQLAGSTSSYNEQFF.

This chain connects TRBV5-5 to TRBJ1-1, with 9 bases fitting TRBD1. Germline V gene data show CDR1 as SGHKS and CDR2 as YYEKEE (reference sequence). Trimming cost V 4 bases and J 4 bases; bases outside gene matches: 5. The CDR3 consists of 14 residues. CDR3 protein: CASSMTGGSTEAFF. The CDR3 nucleotides are TGTGCCAGCAGCATGACAGGGGGAAGCACTGAAGCTTTCTTT.

This chain connects TRBV7-9 to TRBJ1-2, with TRBD1 matching over 9 bases. This CDR3 region has 16 residues. CDR1 and CDR2 (germline): SEHNR, FQNEAQ (reference sequence). V lost 4 bases, J lost 0 bases, and 6 bases stayed unmatched. CDR3 sequence (DNA): TGTGCCAGCAGCTCGGACAGGGGCTTAGCTAACTATGGCTACACCTTC. It yields the protein CASSSDRGLANYGYTF.

The V gene is TRBV4-2, the J gene TRBJ2-1; 7 bases match TRBD1. This CDR3 is 15 amino acids long. The ends lost 4 bases at V and 8 bases at J; junction bases unmatched: 11. Germline V lookup: CDR1 LGHNA, CDR2 YNFKEQ. CDR3 loop: CASSRSTGLNDEQFF. The CDR3 coding sequence is TGTGCCAGCAGCCGATCGACAGGGTTGAACGATGAGCAGTTCTTC.

This chain links TRBV9 with TRBJ1-3; the D is unclear. The CDR3 covers 17 residues. From germline, CDR1 is SGDLS and CDR2 YYNGEE. V lost 1 base and J lost 0, with 14 bases in between. CDR3 nucleotide sequence: TGTGCCAGCAGCGTAACGGATCAGGCTTACTCTGGAAACACCATATATTTT. Protein sequence: CASSVTDQAYSGNTIYF.

This clone was counted only a few times. The chain employs TRBV7-2 and TRBJ1-1, with D hard to call. Germline assignment: CDR1 SGHTA and CDR2 FQGNSA. The CDR3 has 14 residues. V gave up 1 base and J gave up 3 bases, with 9 bases separating them. The CDR3 sequence is CASSLDSLDTEAFF. The CDR3 DNA sequence: TGTGCCAGCAGCTTAGATTCACTGGACACTGAAGCTTTCTTT. The full variable domain, in which reference TRBV7-2 and TRBJ1-1 provide the parts outside the CDR3, is GAGVSQSPSNKVTEKGKDVELRCDPISGHTALYWYRQSLGQGLEFLIYFQGNSAPDKSGLPSDRFSAERTGGSVSTLTIQRTQQEDSAVYLCASSLDSLDTEAFFGQGTRLTVV.

This rearrangement joins TRBV11-1 to TRBJ2-3; maybe TRBD2 (6 bases). Germline CDR1 SGHAT, CDR2 FQDESV (reference sequence). Trimming shortened V by 4 bases and J by 0 bases, and 17 bases separated the two germline ends. This CDR3 has 17 residues. CDR3 protein: CASSSRSSATSTDTQYF. CDR3 DNA sequence: TGTGCCAGCAGCTCCCGCTCTAGCGCAACTAGCACAGATACGCAGTATTTT.